The sample holds a few counts of the clone carrying this T cell receptor beta chain. As processed by the authors: Amplified reference gene primers provided the basis for estimating nucleated cell counts. TCRdb's copy holds only in-frame clones and misses some; the assay was immunoSEQ multiplex PCR. V and J calls and clone size are those listed in that table; D and trimming were worked out from the DNA. The sample consists of 250,000 to 300,000 clones, 86% of them appearing once. The V and J ends lost 3 bases and 7 bases, in that order; junction bases with no gene match: 6. This CDR3 comprises 15 residues. In germline, CDR1 is SGHNT, CDR2 YYREEE (reference sequence). The sample comes from a study of blood T cell repertoires in COVID-19. Across the whole study: The United States, Italy and Spain provided the acute and convalescent COVID-19 samples. Sample material is recorded as cDNA or gDNA derived from T cells, B-cell-depleted T cells, or PBMCs.

Source material: peripheral blood. The TCR was taken from a man aged 30 to 45 with active or convalescent COVID-19. This chain connects TRBV5-4 to TRBJ1-6; TRBD1 matches at 8 bases. In DNA form, the CDR3 reads TGTGCCAGCAGCTCCGCAGGGGGCGCGAATTCACCCCTCCACTTT. This gives the protein CASSSAGGANSPLHF.